The T cell receptor (beta chain) described here comes from a study of CD8 T cells in Susac syndrome. Random-hexamer reverse transcription was applied to about 0.5 to 1 ug RNA. Using its own MiXCR run on the immunoSEQ multiplex PCR reads, TCRdb lists one record per CDR3 protein. Found here are roughly 190,000 distinct CDR3 sequences, about 91% of them singletons; the top ten hold approximately 0.09%. V was pared by 0 bases and J by 5 bases, with 3 bases of the junction left unmatched. The CDR3 sequence is 16 residues long. Germline loops: CDR1 SNHLY, CDR2 FYNNEI. The sequencing input was CD4+ T cells from PBMCs. The V and J genes are TRBV2 and TRBJ2-1; 11 nucleotides line up with TRBD2. The sequence was collected from a human donor with Susac syndrome. The CDR3: CASSEAGTSGNNEQFF. Written as DNA, the CDR3 is TGTGCCAGCAGTGAAGCCGGGACTAGCGGTAACAATGAGCAGTTCTTC. Variable domain in full (rest from reference TRBV2 and TRBJ2-1): EPEVTQTPSHQVTQMGQEVILRCVPISNHLYFYWYRQILGQKVEFLVSFYNNEISEKSEIFDDQFSVERPDGSNFTLKIRSTKLEDSAMYFCASSEAGTSGNNEQFFGPGTRLTVL.